Described below is a single T cell receptor beta chain sequence and its context. Its antigen is as yet unknown. The record originates from a study of cytomegalovirus exposure and HLA in healthy donors. The PCR had 60 Vbeta and 13 Jbeta primers. The data were produced by immunoSEQ multiplex PCR, yet TCRdb's version contains in-frame clones alone and is incomplete. This table holds about 110,000 clones, 70% to 80% found once. Overall study findings and caveats: Most TCR sequences were seen very rarely across donors, but some public TCRs occurred in many. A reported reduction in N-insertions relative to the roughly 710-donor mean was seen in an Asian-associated ancestry cluster in a later analysis. Most likely, a cluster of highly shared sequence variants arose as a sequencing artifact.

Germline CDR1 reads MNHEY; CDR2 reads SVGAGI. CDR3 size: 13 residues. Donors consisted of healthy bone marrow donors. The sequence was collected from a woman aged 40 to 55 in good health and CMV-seronegative. The V call is TRBV6-5, the J call TRBJ1-1; TRBD1 is a possible D gene (6 bases). The sequencing sample was made of PBMCs. CDR3 bases: TGTGTGACGCGGGGGCAGCGGAACACTGAAGCTTTCTTT. Translated, it gives CVTRGQRNTEAFF.